This T cell receptor beta chain was sequenced in a study of HIV-infected children after antiretroviral therapy interruption. This clonotype occurred many times. The treatment: PENTA 11 planned treatment interruption arm or continuous ART arm. Trimming removed 0 bases from V and 2 bases from J, with 8 bases in between. The germline V gene encodes CDR1 MGHRA and CDR2 YSYEKL. The CDR3 runs to 16 residues. RNA-based 3' RACE libraries used unique molecular identifiers. In TCRdb, the 3' RACE reads were re-called with MiXCR into one record per CDR3 protein. The data contain about 40,000 distinct CDR3 sequences, approximately 7% of them singletons.

The TCR sequence derives from a pool of human donors with HIV. The sequencing used CD45RA+ CD4+ T cells from PBMCs, pooled from several time points, collected from a donor given antiretroviral therapy, either interrupted or continuous. Sample subset: naive CD4+ CD45RA+ CD45RO- T cells. The chain uses TRBV4-1 and TRBJ2-6; the D is unclear. CDR3 amino acids: CASSQEGTPGANVLTF. The CDR3 DNA reads TGCGCCAGCAGCCAAGAGGGAACTCCTGGGGCCAACGTCCTGACTTTC.